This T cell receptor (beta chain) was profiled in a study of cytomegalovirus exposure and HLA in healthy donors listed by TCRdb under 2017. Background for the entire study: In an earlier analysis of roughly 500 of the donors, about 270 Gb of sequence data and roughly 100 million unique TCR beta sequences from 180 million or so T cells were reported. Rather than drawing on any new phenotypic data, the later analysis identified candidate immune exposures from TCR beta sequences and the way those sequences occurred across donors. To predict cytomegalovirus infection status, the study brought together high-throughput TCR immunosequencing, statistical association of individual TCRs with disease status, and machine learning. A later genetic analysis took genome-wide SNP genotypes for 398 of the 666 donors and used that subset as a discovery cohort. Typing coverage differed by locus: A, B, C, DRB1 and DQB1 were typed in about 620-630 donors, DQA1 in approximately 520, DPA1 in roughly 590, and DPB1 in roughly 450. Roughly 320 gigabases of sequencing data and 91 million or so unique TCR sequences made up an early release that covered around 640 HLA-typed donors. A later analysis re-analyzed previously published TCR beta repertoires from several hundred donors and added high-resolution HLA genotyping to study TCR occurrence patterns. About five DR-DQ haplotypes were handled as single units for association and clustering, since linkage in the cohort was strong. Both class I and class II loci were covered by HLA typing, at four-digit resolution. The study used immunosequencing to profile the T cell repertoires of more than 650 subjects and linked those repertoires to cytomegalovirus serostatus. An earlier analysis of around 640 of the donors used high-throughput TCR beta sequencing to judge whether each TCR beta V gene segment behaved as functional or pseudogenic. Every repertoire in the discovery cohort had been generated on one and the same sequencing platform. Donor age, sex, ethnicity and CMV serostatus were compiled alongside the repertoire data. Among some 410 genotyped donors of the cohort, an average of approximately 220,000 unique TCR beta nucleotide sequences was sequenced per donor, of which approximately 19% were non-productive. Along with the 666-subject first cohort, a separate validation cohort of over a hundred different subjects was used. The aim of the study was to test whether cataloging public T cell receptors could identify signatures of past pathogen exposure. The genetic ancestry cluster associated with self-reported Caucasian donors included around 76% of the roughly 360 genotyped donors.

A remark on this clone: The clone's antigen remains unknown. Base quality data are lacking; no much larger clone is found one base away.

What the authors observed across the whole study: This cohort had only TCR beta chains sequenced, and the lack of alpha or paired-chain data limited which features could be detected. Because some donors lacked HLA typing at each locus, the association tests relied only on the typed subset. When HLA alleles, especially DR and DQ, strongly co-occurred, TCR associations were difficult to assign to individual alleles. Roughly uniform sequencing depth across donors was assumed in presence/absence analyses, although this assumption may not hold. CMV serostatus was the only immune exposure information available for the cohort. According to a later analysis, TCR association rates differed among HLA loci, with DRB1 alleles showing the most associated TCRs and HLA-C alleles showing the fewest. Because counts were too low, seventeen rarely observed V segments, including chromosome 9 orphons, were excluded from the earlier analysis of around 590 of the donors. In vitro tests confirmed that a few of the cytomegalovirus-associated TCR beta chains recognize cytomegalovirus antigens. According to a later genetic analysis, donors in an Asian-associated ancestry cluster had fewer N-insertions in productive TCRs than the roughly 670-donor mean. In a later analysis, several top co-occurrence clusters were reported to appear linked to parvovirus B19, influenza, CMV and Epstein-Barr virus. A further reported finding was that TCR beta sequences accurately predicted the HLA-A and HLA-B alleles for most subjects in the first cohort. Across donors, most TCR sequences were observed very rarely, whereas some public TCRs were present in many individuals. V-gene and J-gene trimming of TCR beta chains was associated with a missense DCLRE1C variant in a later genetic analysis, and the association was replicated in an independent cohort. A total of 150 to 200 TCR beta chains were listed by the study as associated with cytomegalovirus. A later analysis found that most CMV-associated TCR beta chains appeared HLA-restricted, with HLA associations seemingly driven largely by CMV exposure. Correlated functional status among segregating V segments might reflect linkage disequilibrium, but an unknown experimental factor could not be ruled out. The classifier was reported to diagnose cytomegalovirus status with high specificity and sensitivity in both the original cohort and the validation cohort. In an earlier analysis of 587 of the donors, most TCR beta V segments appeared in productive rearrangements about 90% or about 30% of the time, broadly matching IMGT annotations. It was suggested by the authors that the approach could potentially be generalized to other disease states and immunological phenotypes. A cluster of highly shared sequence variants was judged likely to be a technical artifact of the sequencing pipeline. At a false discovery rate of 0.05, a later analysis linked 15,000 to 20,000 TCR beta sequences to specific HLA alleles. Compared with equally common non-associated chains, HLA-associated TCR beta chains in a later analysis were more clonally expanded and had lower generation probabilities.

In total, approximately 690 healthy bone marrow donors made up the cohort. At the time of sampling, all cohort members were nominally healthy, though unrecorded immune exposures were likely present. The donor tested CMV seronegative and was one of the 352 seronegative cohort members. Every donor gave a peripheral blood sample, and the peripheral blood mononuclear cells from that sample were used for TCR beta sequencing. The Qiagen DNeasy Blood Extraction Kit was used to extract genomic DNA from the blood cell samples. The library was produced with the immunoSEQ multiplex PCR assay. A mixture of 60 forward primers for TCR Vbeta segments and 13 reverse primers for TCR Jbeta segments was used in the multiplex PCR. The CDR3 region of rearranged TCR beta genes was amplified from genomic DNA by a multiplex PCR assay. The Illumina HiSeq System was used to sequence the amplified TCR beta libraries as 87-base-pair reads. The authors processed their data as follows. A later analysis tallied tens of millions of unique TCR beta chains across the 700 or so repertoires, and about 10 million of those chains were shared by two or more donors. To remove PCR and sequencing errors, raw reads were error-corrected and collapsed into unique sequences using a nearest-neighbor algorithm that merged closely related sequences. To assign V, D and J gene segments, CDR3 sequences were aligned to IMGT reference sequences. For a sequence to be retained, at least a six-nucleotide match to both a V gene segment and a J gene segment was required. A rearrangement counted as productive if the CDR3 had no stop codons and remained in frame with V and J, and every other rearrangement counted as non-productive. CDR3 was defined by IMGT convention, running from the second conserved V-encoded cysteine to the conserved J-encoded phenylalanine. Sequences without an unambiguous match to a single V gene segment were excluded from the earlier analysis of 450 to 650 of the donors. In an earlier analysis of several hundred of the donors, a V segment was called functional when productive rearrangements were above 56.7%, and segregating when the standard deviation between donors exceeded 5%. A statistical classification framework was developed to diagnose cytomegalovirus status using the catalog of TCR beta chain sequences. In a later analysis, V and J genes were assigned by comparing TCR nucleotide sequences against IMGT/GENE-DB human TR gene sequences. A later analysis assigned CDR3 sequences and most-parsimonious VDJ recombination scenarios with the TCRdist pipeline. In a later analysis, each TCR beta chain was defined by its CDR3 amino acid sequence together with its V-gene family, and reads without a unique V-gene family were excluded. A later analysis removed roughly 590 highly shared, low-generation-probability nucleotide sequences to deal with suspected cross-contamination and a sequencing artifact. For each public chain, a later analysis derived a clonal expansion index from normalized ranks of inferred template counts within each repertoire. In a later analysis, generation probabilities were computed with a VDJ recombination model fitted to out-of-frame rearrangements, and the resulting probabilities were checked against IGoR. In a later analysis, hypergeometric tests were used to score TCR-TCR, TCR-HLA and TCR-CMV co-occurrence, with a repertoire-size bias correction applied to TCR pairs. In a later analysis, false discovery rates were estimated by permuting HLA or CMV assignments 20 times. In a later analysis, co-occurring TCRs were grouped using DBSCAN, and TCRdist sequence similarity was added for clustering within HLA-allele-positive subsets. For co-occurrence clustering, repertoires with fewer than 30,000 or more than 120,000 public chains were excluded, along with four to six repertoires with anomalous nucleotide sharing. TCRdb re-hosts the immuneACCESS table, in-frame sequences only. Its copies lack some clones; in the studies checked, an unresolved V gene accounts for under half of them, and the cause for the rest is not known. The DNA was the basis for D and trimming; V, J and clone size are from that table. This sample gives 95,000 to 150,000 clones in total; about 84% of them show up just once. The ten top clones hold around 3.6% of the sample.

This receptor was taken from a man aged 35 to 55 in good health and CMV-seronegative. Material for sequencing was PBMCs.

The encoded CDR3 is CASSWEGVCSYEQYF. The DNA sequence is as follows: TGTGCCAGCAGTTGGGAAGGGGTCTGCTCCTACGAGCAGTACTTC. The chain is encoded by TRBV27 joined to TRBJ2-7; D gene: possibly TRBD1, on 5 matching bases. CDR1 MNHEY and CDR2 SMNVEV were looked up in the germline V gene (reference sequence). V was cut back by 4 bases and J by 0 bases, leaving a gap of 13 bases between them. The CDR3 runs 15 residues from the cysteine to the phenylalanine. The entry retains the CDR3 DNA only, 45 bases that are in frame from base 1.